This passage covers 28 T cell receptor beta chains from one sample sequenced in a study of radiation and T cells in renal cell carcinoma. Indicated time point: blood 2 weeks post-SBRT. The treatment: 15 Gy SBRT to primary tumor, nephrectomy 4 weeks later. The data were produced by immunoSEQ multiplex PCR, yet TCRdb's version contains in-frame clones alone and is incomplete. The data contain about 150,000 clones, roughly 87% of them singletons. The sample here was blood, taken from a patient whose treatment included radiotherapy and nephrectomy. The receptors were sampled from a woman aged 50 to 60 with renal cell carcinoma.

This clone was seen only a few times. The rearrangement uses TRBV29-1 and TRBJ1-1, with D perhaps matching TRBD1 (6 bases). The CDR3 runs to 13 residues. The germline V and J ends were trimmed by 4 bases and 11 bases, with 20 bases remaining between them. CDR1 and CDR2 (germline): SQVTM, ANQGSEA. CDR3 sequence reads: CSVGPGVNTGAFF. The DNA for the CDR3 is TGCAGCGTTGGGCCAGGGGTGAACACTGGGGCTTTCTTT.

The chain links TRBV19 to TRBJ1-4, with a tentative D call TRBD1 (6 bases). The CDR3 runs 15 residues. The germline gives CDR1 LNHDA, CDR2 SQIVND (reference sequence). With 8 bases removed from V and 4 bases from J, the gap between germline ends came to 17 bases. In DNA, the CDR3 is TGTGCCAGTTCCCAAGGGGACACCGTTAATGAAAAACTGTTTTTT. The encoded protein is CASSQGDTVNEKLFF.

There are a few counts of this clone. Distinct nucleotide sequences in the sample also encode this CDR3. The rearrangement uses TRBV19 and TRBJ1-1, with D hard to call. The CDR3 extends over 11 amino acids. In germline, CDR1 is LNHDA, CDR2 SQIVND (reference sequence). Trimming took 1 base from V and 4 from J, leaving 1 base between them. CDR3 protein: CASSIATEAFF. Written as DNA, the CDR3 is TGTGCCAGTAGTATAGCCACTGAAGCTTTCTTT.

This sequence joins TRBV5-1 and TRBJ1-1, with D uncertain. This CDR3 is 14 amino acids long. V was clipped by 0 bases and J by 9 bases, with 15 bases between them. Germline V gene data show CDR1 as SGHRS and CDR2 as YFSETQ. This chain's CDR3 is CASSLAVESGQAFF. CDR3 DNA sequence: TGCGCCAGCAGCTTGGCCGTCGAGTCTGGCCAAGCTTTCTTT.

This chain links TRBV5-1 with TRBJ2-1, with 8 bases that match TRBD1. The CDR3 extends over 16 amino acids. CDR1 SGHRS and CDR2 YFSETQ come from the germline V gene. J lost 7 bases, V lost 4 bases, and 13 bases had no gene match. This CDR3 reads CASSQQGVMVGNEQFF. The CDR3 DNA follows: TGCGCCAGCAGCCAACAGGGGGTGATGGTTGGAAATGAGCAGTTCTTC.

CDR3 nucleotide sequence: TGTGCCAGCAGTTCGGGACAGGGGGTAGGCTATGGCTACACCTTC. Its translation: CASSSGQGVGYGYTF. The genes are TRBV6-6 and TRBJ1-2; 11 bases are a match to TRBD1. The ends lost 4 bases at V and 4 bases at J; junction bases unmatched: 5. Germline V gene lookup returns CDR1 MNHNY and CDR2 SVGAGI (reference sequence). This CDR3 is 15 amino acids long.

V and J are TRBV15 and TRBJ2-5; the D gene could be TRBD1 or TRBD2 (5 bases each). The CDR3 totals 14 residues. Germline V gives CDR1 LNHNV, CDR2 YYDKDF (reference sequence). The germline V and J ends were trimmed by 0 bases and 6 bases, with 11 bases remaining between them. Here the CDR3 reads CATSRDRGLKTQYF. The DNA of the CDR3 is TGTGCCACCAGCAGAGATCGGGGCCTTAAGACCCAGTACTTC.

This sequence joins TRBV7-6 and TRBJ2-5; D is unresolved. The V end lost 4 bases, the J end lost 0 bases, and 3 bases lay between the germline ends. The CDR3 covers 12 residues. Germline V lookup: CDR1 SGHVS, CDR2 FNYEAQ. In DNA form, the CDR3 reads TGTGCCAGCAGCTCGTACCAAGAGACCCAGTACTTC. It translates to CASSSYQETQYF.

This rearrangement joins TRBV21-1 to TRBJ2-3; the table's D gene call, TRBD1, was not cross checked with the DNA. TRBV21-1 is described as a pseudogene. The CDR3 is made up of 19 amino acids. The CDR3 loop reads CASSRRGPGILLITDTQYF. In nucleotides, the CDR3 is TGTGCCAGCAGCAGGAGGGGGCCGGGGATATTACTTATCACAGATACGCAGTATTTT.

V gene TRBV7-8 combines with J gene TRBJ1-4; D remains ambiguous. The V gene's germline CDR1 is SGHVS and CDR2 FQNEAQ. CDR3 size: 13 residues. With 5 bases removed from V and 8 bases from J, the gap between germline ends came to 12 bases. CDR3: CASSGWADEKLFF. DNA for the CDR3: TGTGCCAGCAGCGGCTGGGCGGACGAAAAACTGTTTTTT.

This clone has a handful of counts. The genes are TRBV9 and TRBJ1-4; the match to TRBD1 covers 9 bases. In germline, CDR1 is SGDLS, CDR2 YYNGEE. CDR3 length: 13 residues. The junction had 0 bases not matched to a gene; V was cut back by 2 bases and J by 7 bases. CDR3 DNA: TGTGCCAGCAGCGTGGACAGGGGTGAAAAACTGTTTTTT. Protein product: CASSVDRGEKLFF.

This clone was found a few times. J is TRBJ1-2 and V is TRBV7-9, with D perhaps TRBD1 (5 bases). This CDR3 is 14 amino acids long. V lost 5 bases and J 4 bases, leaving 14 bases between the germline ends. The germline V gene encodes CDR1 SEHNR and CDR2 FQNEAQ (reference sequence). The CDR3, as DNA: TGTGCCAGCAGCCTCGGGGCCGCCGGCTATGGCTACACCTTC. Encoded protein: CASSLGAAGYGYTF.

CDR3 in amino acids: CASSYNSGGDQYF. CDR3 in DNA: TGTGCCAGCAGTTACAATAGCGGGGGTGATCAGTACTTC. The genes are TRBV6-5 and TRBJ2-4; TRBD2 matches 9 bases. The V gene end was trimmed by 2 bases and the J gene end by 12 bases; junction bases not matched to a gene: 5. The CDR3 sequence is 13 residues long. Germline values: CDR1 MNHEY, CDR2 SVGAGI.

This chain uses TRBV15 with TRBJ2-1; 9 bases line up with TRBD2. This CDR3 spans 16 amino acids. With 0 bases clipped from V and 7 bases from J, the junction kept 7 bases outside the gene matches. CDR1 and CDR2 from the germline V gene are LNHNV and YYDKDF (reference sequence). The CDR3 reads CATSRDMAGGHNEQFF. CDR3 DNA sequence: TGTGCCACCAGCAGAGATATGGCGGGGGGGCATAATGAGCAGTTCTTC.

The V call is TRBV13, the J call TRBJ2-1, with D unclear. This CDR3 is built from 15 residues. V was trimmed by 5 bases and J by 6 bases, leaving 17 bases between them. Germline lookup yields CDR1 PRHDT and CDR2 FYEKMQ (reference sequence). The CDR3 DNA reads as TGTGCCAGCAGCCTACTTAGGACGATCTTCAATGAGCAGTTCTTC. Its protein product is CASSLLRTIFNEQFF.

V gene TRBV10-2 combines with J gene TRBJ1-1; D possibly corresponds to TRBD1 (5 bases). Per the germline V gene, CDR1 is WSHSY and CDR2 is SAAADI. The CDR3 is 15 residues long. V was pared by 6 bases and J by 7 bases, with 21 bases between. In nucleotides, the CDR3 is TGCGCCAGCAGGATGAGTGACTCGGGGGAACGTGAAGCTTTCTTT. Protein sequence: CASRMSDSGEREAFF.

This clone was counted only a few times. The V call is TRBV5-1, the J call TRBJ1-1; TRBD1 matches at 7 bases. The V segment lost 4 bases and the J segment 10 bases; nucleotides outside the gene matches: 10. The germline gives CDR1 SGHRS, CDR2 YFSETQ. This CDR3 has 13 residues. In nucleotides, the CDR3 is TGCGCCAGCAGCAAGACAGGGACGGAGTTAGCTTTCTTT. Translated, it gives CASSKTGTELAFF.

The chain couples TRBV7-3 to TRBJ2-5; D perhaps matches TRBD1 (6 bases). V shed 2 bases and J shed 4 bases, with 14 bases lying between them. CDR3 length: 15 amino acids. From germline, CDR1 is SGHTA and CDR2 FQGTGA. CDR3 loop: CASSLGTGRAETQYF. DNA for the CDR3: TGTGCCAGCAGCTTAGGTACAGGGCGGGCAGAGACCCAGTACTTC.

This clone was picked up a small number of times. This sequence joins TRBV4-2 and TRBJ2-3; 12 nucleotides align to TRBD2. Germline CDR1 reads LGHNA; CDR2 reads YNFKEQ. This CDR3 spans 16 amino acids. V lost 4 bases, J lost 6 bases, and 8 bases stayed unmatched. DNA of the CDR3: TGTGCCAGCAGCCGCCTACTAGCGGGGGGTGAGGATACGCAGTATTTT. It specifies CASSRLLAGGEDTQYF.

This rearrangement joins TRBV6-1 to TRBJ1-1; D ambiguous. The CDR3 spans 13 residues. Trimming removed 3 bases at V and 5 bases at J, with 10 bases between. Per germline, CDR1 MNHNS and CDR2 SASEGT. The CDR3, as DNA: TGTGCCAGCAGTGAGGATCGGGCAACTGAAGCTTTCTTT. Its protein product is CASSEDRATEAFF.

This clone occurred once. The genes are TRBV6-1 and TRBJ2-7; D might be TRBD2 (6 bases). CDR3 size: 12 residues. The V end lost 8 bases, the J end lost 6 bases, and 14 bases lay between the germline ends. Germline CDR1 and CDR2: MNHNS and SASEGT. The DNA of the CDR3 is TGTGCCAGCGTTCCCAGAGCGGGCGAGCAGTACTTC. It codes for CASVPRAGEQYF.

The V and J genes are TRBV6-5 and TRBJ1-1; no firm D call. The CDR3 is made up of 12 amino acids. Trimming cost V 7 bases and J 0 bases, with 6 bases left between them. CDR1 MNHEY and CDR2 SVGAGI come from the germline V gene. CDR3 sequence reads: CASKMVNTEAFF. CDR3 DNA sequence: TGTGCCAGCAAAATGGTGAACACTGAAGCTTTCTTT.

This chain uses TRBV7-8 with TRBJ1-4, with a tentative D call TRBD1 (6 bases). The germline V gene has CDR1 SGHVS and CDR2 FQNEAQ. This CDR3 comprises 15 residues. Trimming removed 6 bases at V and 0 bases at J, with 11 bases between. The CDR3 region is CASSSKGATNEKLFF. The CDR3 DNA is TGTGCCAGCAGTTCGAAGGGGGCAACTAATGAAAAACTGTTTTTT.

This chain links TRBV18 with TRBJ1-5; TRBD1 aligns across 9 bases. Germline-derived CDR1 and CDR2 are KGHSH and LQKENI. Trimming cost V 3 bases and J 0 bases; bases outside gene matches: 6. The CDR3 has 17 residues. CDR3 DNA sequence: TGTGCCAGCTCACCGGGACAGGGATCTTATAGCAATCAGCCCCAGCATTTT. As protein: CASSPGQGSYSNQPQHF.

V usage is TRBV7-9 and J usage is TRBJ1-4; 9 positions agree with TRBD1. The length of the CDR3 is 15 residues. V was clipped by 5 bases and J by 4 bases; unmatched bases: 5. Looked up from germline, CDR1 is SEHNR and CDR2 is FQNEAQ (reference sequence). CDR3 region: CASSHTGQGNEKLFF. The DNA of the CDR3 is TGTGCCAGCAGCCACACGGGACAGGGTAATGAAAAACTGTTTTTT.

This clone was seen only a few times. The chain employs TRBV25-1 and TRBJ1-1; 7 nucleotides agree with TRBD1. From germline, CDR1 is MGHDK and CDR2 SYGVNS. V was clipped by 9 bases and J by 6 bases; unmatched bases: 10. The CDR3 length is 13 residues. The CDR3 sequence is CASARSGGSEAFF. The CDR3 bases are TGTGCCAGTGCCCGTTCAGGGGGATCTGAAGCTTTCTTT.

The chain has TRBV19 and TRBJ1-2; 8 nucleotides match TRBD1. V lost 4 bases and J lost 1; bases outside the gene matches: 8. Germline loops: CDR1 LNHDA, CDR2 SQIVND (reference sequence). The CDR3 is made up of 16 amino acids. CDR3 residues: CASSKPGTGVNYGYTF. The CDR3 DNA reads TGTGCCAGTAGTAAACCTGGGACAGGAGTTAACTATGGCTACACCTTC.

The rearrangement uses TRBV6-5 and TRBJ2-3, with 7 bases lining up with TRBD2. The CDR3 has 16 amino acids. Germline V gene sequence: CDR1 MNHEY, CDR2 SVGAGI. V was pared by 0 bases and J by 1 base, with 4 bases of the junction left unmatched. For the CDR3, the DNA is TGTGCCAGCAGTTACTCCACCACTAGCGGCACAGATACGCAGTATTTT. Protein product: CASSYSTTSGTDTQYF.